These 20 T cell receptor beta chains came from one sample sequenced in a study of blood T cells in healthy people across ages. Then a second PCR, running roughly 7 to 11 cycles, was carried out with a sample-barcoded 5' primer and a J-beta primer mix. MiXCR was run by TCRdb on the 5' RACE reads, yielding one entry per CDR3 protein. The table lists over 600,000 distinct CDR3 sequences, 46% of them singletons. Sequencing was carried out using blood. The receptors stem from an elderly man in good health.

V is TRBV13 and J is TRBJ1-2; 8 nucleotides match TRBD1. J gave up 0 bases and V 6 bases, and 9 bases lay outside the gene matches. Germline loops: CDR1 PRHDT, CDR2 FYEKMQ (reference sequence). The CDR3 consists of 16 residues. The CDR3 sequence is CASRLTPGGSNYGYTF. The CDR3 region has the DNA TGTGCCAGCAGATTGACCCCAGGGGGCTCTAACTATGGCTACACCTTC.

CDR3 bases: TGTGCCAGCAGCTTGAATGGGGGCAAAAACACCGGGGAGCTGTTTTTT. This translates into CASSLNGGKNTGELFF. The rearrangement links TRBV5-4 to TRBJ2-2, with D maybe TRBD1 (6 bases). This CDR3 region has 16 residues. V lost 1 base, J lost 2 bases, and 12 bases lay in between. CDR1 and CDR2 (germline): SGHNT, YYREEE (reference sequence).

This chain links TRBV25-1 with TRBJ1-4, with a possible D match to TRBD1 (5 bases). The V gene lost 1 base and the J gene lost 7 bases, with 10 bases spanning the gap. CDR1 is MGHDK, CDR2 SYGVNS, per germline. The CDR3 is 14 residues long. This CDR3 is CASSEWGGAEKLFF. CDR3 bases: TGTGCCAGCAGTGAATGGGGGGGAGCTGAAAAACTGTTTTTT.

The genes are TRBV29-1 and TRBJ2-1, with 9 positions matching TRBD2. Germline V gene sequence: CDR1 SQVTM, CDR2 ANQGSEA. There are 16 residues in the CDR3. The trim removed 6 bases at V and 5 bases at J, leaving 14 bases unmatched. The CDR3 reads CSVYRWPAGGHNEQFF. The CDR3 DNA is TGCAGCGTCTATCGATGGCCAGCGGGAGGCCACAATGAGCAGTTCTTC.

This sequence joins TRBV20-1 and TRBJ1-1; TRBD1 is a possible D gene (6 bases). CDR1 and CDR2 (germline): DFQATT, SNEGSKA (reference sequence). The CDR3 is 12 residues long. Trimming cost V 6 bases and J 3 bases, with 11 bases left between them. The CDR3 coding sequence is TGCAGTGCCGAGCGGGGGCACACTGAAGCTTTCTTT. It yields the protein CSAERGHTEAFF.

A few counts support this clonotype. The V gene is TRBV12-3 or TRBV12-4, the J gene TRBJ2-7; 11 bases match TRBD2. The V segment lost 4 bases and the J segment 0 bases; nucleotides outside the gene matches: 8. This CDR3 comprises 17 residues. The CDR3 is CASSSGTSGLDSYEQYF. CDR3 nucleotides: TGTGCCAGCAGTTCCGGGACTAGCGGTTTGGACTCCTACGAGCAGTACTTC.

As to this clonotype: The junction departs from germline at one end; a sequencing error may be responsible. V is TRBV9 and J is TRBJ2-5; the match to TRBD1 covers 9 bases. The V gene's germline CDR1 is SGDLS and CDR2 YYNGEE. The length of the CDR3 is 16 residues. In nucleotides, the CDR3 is TGTGCCGGCAGCGTAGGAACGGGGACAGGGCAAGAGACCCAGTACTTC. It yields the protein CAGSVGTGTGQETQYF.

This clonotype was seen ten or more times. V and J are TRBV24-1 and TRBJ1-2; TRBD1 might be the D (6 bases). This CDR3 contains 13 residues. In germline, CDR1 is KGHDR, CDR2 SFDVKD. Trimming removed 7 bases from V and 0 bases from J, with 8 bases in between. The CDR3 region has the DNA TGTGCCACCAGACAGGGAGCTAACTATGGCTACACCTTC. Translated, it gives CATRQGANYGYTF.

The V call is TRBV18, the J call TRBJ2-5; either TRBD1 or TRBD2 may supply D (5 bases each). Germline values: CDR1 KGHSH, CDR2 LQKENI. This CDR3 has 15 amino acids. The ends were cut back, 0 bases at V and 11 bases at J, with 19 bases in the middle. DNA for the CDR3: TGTGCCAGCTCACCACCGGGGGAAAAGTACAATGAGCAGTACTTC. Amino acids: CASSPPGEKYNEQYF.

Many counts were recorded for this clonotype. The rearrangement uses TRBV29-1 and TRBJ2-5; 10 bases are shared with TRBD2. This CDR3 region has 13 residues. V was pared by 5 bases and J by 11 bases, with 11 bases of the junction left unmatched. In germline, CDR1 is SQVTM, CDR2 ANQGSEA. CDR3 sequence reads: CSVRAGGPGEQYF. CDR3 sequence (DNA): TGCAGCGTTAGAGCGGGAGGGCCGGGTGAGCAGTACTTC.

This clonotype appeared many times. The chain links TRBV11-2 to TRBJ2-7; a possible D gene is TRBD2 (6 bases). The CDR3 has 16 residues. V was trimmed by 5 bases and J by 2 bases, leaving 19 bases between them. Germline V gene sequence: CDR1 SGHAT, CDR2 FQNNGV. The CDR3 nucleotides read TGTGCCAGCAGCCTCCTATGGGGAGGTTCGGCCTACGAGCAGTACTTC. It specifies CASSLLWGGSAYEQYF.

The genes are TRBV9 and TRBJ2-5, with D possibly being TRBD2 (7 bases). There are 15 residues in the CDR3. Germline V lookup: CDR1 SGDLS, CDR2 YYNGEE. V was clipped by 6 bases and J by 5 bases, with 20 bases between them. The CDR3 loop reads CASNGRGGGIETQYF. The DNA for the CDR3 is TGTGCCAGCAATGGAAGAGGGGGGGGAATCGAGACCCAGTACTTC.

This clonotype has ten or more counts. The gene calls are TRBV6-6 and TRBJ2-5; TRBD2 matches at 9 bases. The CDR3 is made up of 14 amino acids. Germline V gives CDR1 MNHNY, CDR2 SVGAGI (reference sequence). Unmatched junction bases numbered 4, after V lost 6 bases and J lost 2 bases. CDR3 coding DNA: TGTGCCAGCAGACCTAGCGGGATGCAAGAGACCCAGTACTTC. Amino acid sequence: CASRPSGMQETQYF.

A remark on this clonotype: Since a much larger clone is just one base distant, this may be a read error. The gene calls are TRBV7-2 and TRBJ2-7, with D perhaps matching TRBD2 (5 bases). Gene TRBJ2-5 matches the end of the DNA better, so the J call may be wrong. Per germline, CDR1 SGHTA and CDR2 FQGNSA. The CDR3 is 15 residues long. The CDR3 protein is CASSCSGYRGETQYF. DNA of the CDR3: TGTGCCAGCAGCTGTTCCGGGTATAGAGGGGAGACCCAGTACTTC.

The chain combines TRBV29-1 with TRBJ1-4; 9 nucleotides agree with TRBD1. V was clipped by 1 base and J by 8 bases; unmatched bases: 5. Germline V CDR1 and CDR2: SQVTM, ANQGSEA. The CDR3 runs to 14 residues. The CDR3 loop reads CSVEAGTGSEKLFF. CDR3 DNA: TGCAGCGTTGAAGCCGGGACAGGGAGCGAAAAACTGTTTTTT. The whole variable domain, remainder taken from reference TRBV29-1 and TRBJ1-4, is SAVISQKPSRDICQRGTSLTIQCQVDSQVTMMFWYRQQPGQSLTLIATANQGSEATYESGFVIDKFPISRPNLTFSTLTVSNMSPEDSSIYLCSVEAGTGSEKLFFGSGTQLSVL.

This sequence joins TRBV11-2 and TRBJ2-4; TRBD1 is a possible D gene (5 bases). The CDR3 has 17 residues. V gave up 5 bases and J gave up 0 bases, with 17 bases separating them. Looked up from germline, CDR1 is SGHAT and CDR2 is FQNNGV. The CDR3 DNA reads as TGTGCCAGCAGCCCACGCCCCAGGGCTTTAGCCAAAAACATTCAGTACTTC. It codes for CASSPRPRALAKNIQYF.

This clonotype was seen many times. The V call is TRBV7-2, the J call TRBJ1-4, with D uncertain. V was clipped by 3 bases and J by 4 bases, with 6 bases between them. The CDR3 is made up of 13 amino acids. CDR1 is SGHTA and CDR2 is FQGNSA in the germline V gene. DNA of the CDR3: TGTGCCAGCAGCTTGGGCCGTAATGAAAAACTGTTTTTT. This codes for CASSLGRNEKLFF.

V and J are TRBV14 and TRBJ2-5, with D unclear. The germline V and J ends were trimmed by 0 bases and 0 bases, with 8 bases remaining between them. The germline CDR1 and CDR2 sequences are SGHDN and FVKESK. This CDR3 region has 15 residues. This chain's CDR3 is CASSQDHTYQETQYF. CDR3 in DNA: TGTGCCAGCAGCCAAGACCACACCTACCAAGAGACCCAGTACTTC.

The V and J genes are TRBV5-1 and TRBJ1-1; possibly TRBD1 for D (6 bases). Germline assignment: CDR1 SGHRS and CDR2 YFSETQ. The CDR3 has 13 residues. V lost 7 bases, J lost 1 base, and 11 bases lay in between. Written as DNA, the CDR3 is TGCGCCAGCTCCCGGGGGGCGAACACTGAAGCTTTCTTT. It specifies CASSRGANTEAFF.

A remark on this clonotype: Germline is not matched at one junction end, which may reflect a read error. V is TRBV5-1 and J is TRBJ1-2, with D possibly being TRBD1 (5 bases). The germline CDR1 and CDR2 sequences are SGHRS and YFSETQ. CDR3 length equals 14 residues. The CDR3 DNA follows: TGTGCCAGCAGTTTAGATCAGGGATCCTATGGCTACACCTTC. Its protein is CASSLDQGSYGYTF.